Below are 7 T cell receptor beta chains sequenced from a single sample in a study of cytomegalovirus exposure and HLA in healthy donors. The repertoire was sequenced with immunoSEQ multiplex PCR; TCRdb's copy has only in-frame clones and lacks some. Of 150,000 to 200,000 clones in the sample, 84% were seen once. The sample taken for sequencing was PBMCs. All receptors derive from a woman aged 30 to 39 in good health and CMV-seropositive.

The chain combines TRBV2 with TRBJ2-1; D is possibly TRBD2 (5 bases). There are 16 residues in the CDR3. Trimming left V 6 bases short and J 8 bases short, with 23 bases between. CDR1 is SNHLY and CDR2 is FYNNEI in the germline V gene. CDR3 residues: CASRSSPRQWVDEQFF. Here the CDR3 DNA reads TGTGCCAGCAGATCTAGCCCCCGGCAGTGGGTCGATGAGCAGTTCTTC.

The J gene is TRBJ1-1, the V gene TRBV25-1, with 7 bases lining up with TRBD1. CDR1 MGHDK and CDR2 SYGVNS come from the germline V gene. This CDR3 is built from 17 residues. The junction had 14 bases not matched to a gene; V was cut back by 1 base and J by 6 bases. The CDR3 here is CASSELLALDRVAEAFF. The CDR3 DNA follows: TGTGCCAGCAGTGAATTACTCGCCTTAGACAGGGTGGCTGAAGCTTTCTTT.

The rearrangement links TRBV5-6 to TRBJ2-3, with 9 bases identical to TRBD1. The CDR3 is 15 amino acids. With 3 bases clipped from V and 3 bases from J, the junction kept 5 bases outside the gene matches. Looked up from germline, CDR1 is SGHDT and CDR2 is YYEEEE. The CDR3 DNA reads TGTGCCAGCAGCTGGACAGGGGCATCGACAGATACGCAGTATTTT. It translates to CASSWTGASTDTQYF.

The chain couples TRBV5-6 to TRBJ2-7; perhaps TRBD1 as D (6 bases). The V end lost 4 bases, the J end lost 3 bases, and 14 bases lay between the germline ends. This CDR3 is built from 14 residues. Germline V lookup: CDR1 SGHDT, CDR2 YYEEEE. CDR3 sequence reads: CASSLLQGYYEQYF. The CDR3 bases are TGTGCCAGCAGCCTTTTACAGGGTTACTACGAGCAGTACTTC.

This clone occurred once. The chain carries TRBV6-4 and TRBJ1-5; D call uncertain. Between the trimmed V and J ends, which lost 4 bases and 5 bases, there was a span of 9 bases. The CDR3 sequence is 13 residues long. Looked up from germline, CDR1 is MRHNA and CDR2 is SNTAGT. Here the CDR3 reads CASSVEEDQPQHF. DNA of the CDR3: TGTGCCAGCAGTGTGGAGGAGGATCAGCCCCAGCATTTT.

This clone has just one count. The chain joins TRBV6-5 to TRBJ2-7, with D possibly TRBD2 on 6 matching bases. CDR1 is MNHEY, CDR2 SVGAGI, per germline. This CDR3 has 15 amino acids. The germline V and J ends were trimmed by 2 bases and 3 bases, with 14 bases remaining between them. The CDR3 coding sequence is TGTGCCAGCAGTTACGATTTGGGGGGACGCTACGAGCAGTACTTC. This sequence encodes CASSYDLGGRYEQYF.

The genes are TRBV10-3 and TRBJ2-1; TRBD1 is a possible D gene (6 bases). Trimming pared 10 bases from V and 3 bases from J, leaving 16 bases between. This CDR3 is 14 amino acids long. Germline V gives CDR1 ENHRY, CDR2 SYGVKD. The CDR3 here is CATKPRGDYNEQFF. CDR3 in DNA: TGTGCCACCAAACCCAGGGGAGACTACAATGAGCAGTTCTTC.